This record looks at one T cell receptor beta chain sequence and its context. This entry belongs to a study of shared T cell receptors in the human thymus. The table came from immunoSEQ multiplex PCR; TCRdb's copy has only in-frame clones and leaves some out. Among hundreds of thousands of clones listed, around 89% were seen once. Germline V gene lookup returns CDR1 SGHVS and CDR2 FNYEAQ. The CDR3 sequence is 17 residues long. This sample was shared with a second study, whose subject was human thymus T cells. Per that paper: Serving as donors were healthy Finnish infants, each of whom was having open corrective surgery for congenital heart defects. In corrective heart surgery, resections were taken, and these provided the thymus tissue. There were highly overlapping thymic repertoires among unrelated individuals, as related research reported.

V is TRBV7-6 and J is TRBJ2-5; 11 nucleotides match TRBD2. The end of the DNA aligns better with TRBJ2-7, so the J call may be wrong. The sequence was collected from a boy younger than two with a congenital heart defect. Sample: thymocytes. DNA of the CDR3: TGTGCCAGCAGCGCCGGGACTAGCGGACTCCTCTCCTACGAGCAGTACTTC. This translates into CASSAGTSGLLSYEQYF.